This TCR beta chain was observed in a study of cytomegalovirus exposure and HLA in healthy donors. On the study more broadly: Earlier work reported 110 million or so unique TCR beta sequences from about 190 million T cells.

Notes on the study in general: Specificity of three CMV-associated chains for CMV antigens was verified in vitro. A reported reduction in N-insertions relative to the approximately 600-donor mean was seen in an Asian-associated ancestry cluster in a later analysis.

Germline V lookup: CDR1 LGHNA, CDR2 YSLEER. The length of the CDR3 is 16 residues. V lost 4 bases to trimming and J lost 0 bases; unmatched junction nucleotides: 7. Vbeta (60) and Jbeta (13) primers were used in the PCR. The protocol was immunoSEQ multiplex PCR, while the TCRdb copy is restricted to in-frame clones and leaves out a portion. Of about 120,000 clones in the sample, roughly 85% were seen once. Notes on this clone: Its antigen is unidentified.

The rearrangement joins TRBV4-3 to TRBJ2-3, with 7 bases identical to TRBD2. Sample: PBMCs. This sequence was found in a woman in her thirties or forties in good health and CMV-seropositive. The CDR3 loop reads CASSPTLAVSTDTQYF. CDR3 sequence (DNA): TGCGCCAGCAGCCCTACCCTAGCGGTCAGCACAGATACGCAGTATTTT.